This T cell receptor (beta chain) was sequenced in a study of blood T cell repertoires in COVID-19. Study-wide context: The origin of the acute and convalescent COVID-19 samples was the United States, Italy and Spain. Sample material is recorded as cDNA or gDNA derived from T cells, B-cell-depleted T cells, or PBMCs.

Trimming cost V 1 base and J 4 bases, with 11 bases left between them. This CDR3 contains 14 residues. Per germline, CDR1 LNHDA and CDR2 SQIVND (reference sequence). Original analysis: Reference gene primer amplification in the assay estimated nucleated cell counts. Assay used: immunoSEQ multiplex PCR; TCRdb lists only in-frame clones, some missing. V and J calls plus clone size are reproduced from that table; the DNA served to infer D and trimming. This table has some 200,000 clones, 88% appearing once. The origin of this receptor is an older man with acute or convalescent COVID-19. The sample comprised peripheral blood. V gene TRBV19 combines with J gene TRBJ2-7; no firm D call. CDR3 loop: CASSIVLSSYEQYF. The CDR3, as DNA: TGTGCCAGTAGTATAGTTCTGTCGAGTTACGAGCAGTACTTC.